Detailed here is one TCR beta chain. Its antigen is not known. The CDR3 is 15 amino acids. J was trimmed by 1 base and V by 3 bases; bases with no gene match: 4. Germline lookup yields CDR1 SGHRS and CDR2 YFSETQ. This sample is drawn from a study of T cell repertoires in cytomegalovirus infection. Study as a whole: Shared public TCR beta signatures pointed to both CMV infection and a matching HLA type.

Study-level findings and limits: CMV carriers having the relevant HLA were flagged by cumulative public TCR beta family frequency. Clonotype analysis showed dominance of the ex vivo response by HLA-C-restricted CMV-specific TCR beta clonotypes.

TCRdb re-derived calls from the reads in MiXCR, one entry per CDR3 protein. Counted here are more than 400,000 distinct CDR3 sequences, 26% occurring once; the ten biggest clones make up approximately 13%. The specimen was PBMCs. This TCR derives from a human donor in good health (CMV status not recorded). Some clones in this sample may be carry-over from other donors' samples. The chain uses TRBV5-1 and TRBJ2-1, with 7 positions matching TRBD2. The CDR3 spells CASSYIAGSYNEQFF. The DNA for the CDR3 is TGCGCCAGCAGCTATATAGCGGGTTCCTACAATGAGCAGTTCTTC.